This entry concerns a single T cell receptor beta chain. These data belong to a study of blood T cell repertoires in COVID-19. About the study: Collection of acute and convalescent COVID-19 samples took place in the United States, Italy and Spain. T cells, B-cell-depleted T cells, or PBMCs supplied cDNA or gDNA.

Germline loops: CDR1 MGHRA, CDR2 YSYEKL. The CDR3 sequence is 14 residues long. V lost 3 bases and J lost 8, with 16 bases in between. Per the original data handling: How many nucleated cells were present was estimated from reference gene primer amplification. Clones were read by immunoSEQ multiplex PCR, and TCRdb kept only the in-frame ones, dropping some. V and J calls plus clone size are reproduced from that table; the DNA served to infer D and trimming. The table has about 400,000 clones, around 87% seen once; the top ten hold around 3%. This sequence was found in a human donor in a cohort sampled during active COVID-19. V and J are TRBV4-1 and TRBJ1-2; D not certain. Sequences were obtained from peripheral blood. The DNA for the CDR3 is TGCGCCAGCAGCCATCGGACCCTCCCGGGGGGCTACACCTTC. It is translated as CASSHRTLPGGYTF.